This is a list of T cell receptor beta chains from one sample in a study of early T cells in non-severe SARS-CoV-2 infection. One entry per CDR3 protein results from TCRdb running MiXCR on the 5' RACE reads. The sample lists about 64,000 distinct CDR3 sequences; 20% to 25% were seen once. The input for sequencing was whole blood, taken at baseline. The origin of the receptors is an adult who was a healthcare worker with PCR-confirmed SARS-CoV-2 infection or an uninfected control (not recorded which). CDR3s include the opening cysteine and the closing phenylalanine or tryptophan.

>TRBJ2-3|TRBV6-2/TRBV6-3
CASSRSGRTTDTQYF
>TRBJ1-1|TRBV7-9
CASSLVQGTEVTEAFF
>TRBJ1-2|TRBV28
CACSLGPYGYTF
>TRBJ2-2|TRBV2
CAGSLDTGELFF
>TRBJ1-1|TRBV6-6
CASSPTAPNTEAFF
>TRBJ1-1|TRBV12-3/TRBV12-4
CASRTTGVTEAFF
>TRBJ2-3|TRBV7-3
CASSGRLGGARDTQYF
>TRBJ1-2|TRBV6-1
CASSETRTGGGGYTF
>TRBJ1-1|TRBV4-1
CASSQGPSGTEAFF
>TRBJ1-2|TRBV2
CASSDIGYTF
>TRBJ1-3|TRBV2
CASRIDSGNTIYF
>TRBJ1-5|TRBV2
CASGGDASSPQHF
>TRBJ2-3|TRBV20-1
CSARALEVDTQYF
>TRBJ2-7|TRBV11-2
CASSLIYEQYF
>TRBJ1-6|TRBV11-2
CASSLGGQVNSPLHF
>TRBJ2-3|TRBV7-9
CASSPPRPRVTDTQYF
>TRBJ2-6|TRBV5-1
CASSLTTGSSGANVLTF
>TRBJ2-6|TRBV19
CAAGQGGTGANVLTF
>TRBJ1-2|TRBV12-3/TRBV12-4
CASSPIGDGGYGYTF
>TRBJ1-2|TRBV15
CATSRDLNGYTF
>TRBJ1-5|TRBV20-1
CSASGQANQPQHF
>TRBJ2-5|TRBV2
CATGSRRRETQYF
>TRBJ1-1|TRBV29-1
CSAGQQNTEAFF
>TRBJ1-2|TRBV5-8
CASSLPGTGGLRRIGYTF
>TRBJ1-1|TRBV30
CACESGIPNTEAFF
>TRBJ1-4|TRBV19
CARSLTGTGEKLFF
>TRBJ1-1|TRBV4-2
CASSQKSANTEAFF
>TRBJ2-3|TRBV5-1
CASKTGGDTDTQYF
>TRBJ2-5|TRBV9
CASSVGTSGGTGETQYF
>TRBJ2-7|TRBV6-1
CASNRQSYEQYF
>TRBJ2-7|TRBV20-1
CSAIYGVSGEQYF
>TRBJ1-6|TRBV27
CASSLGTGNRRPLHF
>TRBJ1-3|TRBV12-3/TRBV12-4
CASSLSARPHGNTIYF
>TRBJ1-2|TRBV20-1
CSAGGGRANYGYTF
>TRBJ2-1|TRBV11-2
CASSPTRSSYNEQFF
>TRBJ1-2|TRBV18
CASSPPSLVYGYTF
>TRBJ2-2|TRBV15
CATSRERRDTGELFF
>TRBJ1-5|TRBV13
CASSFRNQPQHF
>TRBJ1-2|TRBV4-1
CASSLIDLSHYGYTF
>TRBJ2-7|TRBV18
CASSPDSSHEQYF
>TRBJ2-1|TRBV2
CASGGARNEQFF
>TRBJ2-2|TRBV10-1
CASSTGTGNTGELFF
>TRBJ1-2|TRBV5-4
CASSEDRAYGYTF
>TRBJ2-7|TRBV5-1
CASSLGSNEQYF
>TRBJ2-1|TRBV10-2
CASKVSGGSGNEQFF